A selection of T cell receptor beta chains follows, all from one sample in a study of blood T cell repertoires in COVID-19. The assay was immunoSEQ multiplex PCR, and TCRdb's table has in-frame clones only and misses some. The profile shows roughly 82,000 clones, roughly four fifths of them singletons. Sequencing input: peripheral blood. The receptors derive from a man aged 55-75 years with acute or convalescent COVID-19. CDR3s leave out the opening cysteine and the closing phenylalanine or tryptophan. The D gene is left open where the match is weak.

ASREGQGFLDTQY,TRBJ2-3,TRBD1,TRBV6-1
ASSSRTPRTIGYT,TRBJ1-2,NA,TRBV27
ASMREWGTEAF,TRBJ1-1,NA,TRBV19
ASSLSELRWTQY,TRBJ2-5,NA,TRBV7-8
ASRLTGGNYGYT,TRBJ1-2,TRBD1,TRBV2
ASSSASHGGEVTQY,TRBJ2-5,NA,TRBV5-1
ASSLLGGGAGDTQY,TRBJ2-3,TRBD2,TRBV7-2
ASNLDRGYGYT,TRBJ1-2,NA,TRBV19
ASSLALAGDTQY,TRBJ2-3,TRBD2,TRBV7-2
ATRSRADGELF,TRBJ2-2,NA,TRBV5-1
ASRGLAGGLEQF,TRBJ2-1,TRBD2,TRBV2
ASSLLGTGLDTQY,TRBJ2-3,TRBD1,TRBV7-2
ASAGGSYNSPLH,TRBJ1-6,NA,TRBV9
ASSPVAGDPGELF,TRBJ2-2,TRBD2,TRBV5-1
ASSLQSEGYT,TRBJ1-2,NA,TRBV3-1/TRBV3-2
ASSRSGPISYEQY,TRBJ2-7,NA,TRBV19
SVVGTGQHEQF,TRBJ2-1,TRBD1,TRBV29-1
ASSFGQVDNSPLH,TRBJ1-6,TRBD1,TRBV6-6
ASKDRGREGYT,TRBJ1-2,TRBD1,TRBV6-5
ASSLSAQGPYEQY,TRBJ2-7,TRBD1,TRBV27
ASTSGLGRTTNTEAF,TRBJ1-1,NA,TRBV28
ASSLGGALNTGELF,TRBJ2-2,NA,TRBV5-6
ASSSSIGGGETQY,TRBJ2-5,NA,TRBV7-2
ASSKEGGETQY,TRBJ2-5,NA,TRBV21-1
ASRNSYYGYT,TRBJ1-2,NA,TRBV6-5
ASRPSRETEAF,TRBJ1-1,NA,TRBV28
ASSLDRSGEKLF,TRBJ1-4,NA,TRBV5-1
ASSPAGGGYT,TRBJ1-2,TRBD1,TRBV19
ASSIAEPGAGELF,TRBJ2-2,NA,TRBV19
ASSFGQGQETQY,TRBJ2-5,TRBD1,TRBV5-1
ASRPMGQGSYEQY,TRBJ2-7,NA,TRBV25-1
ATLLAGADSSYNEQF,TRBJ2-1,TRBD2,TRBV28
ASSPDRATGTQY,TRBJ2-3,TRBD1,TRBV14
ASQGLMAEQF,TRBJ2-1,NA,TRBV7-9
AGAESSYNEQF,TRBJ2-1,NA,TRBV12-3/TRBV12-4
ASSQVAGEFGKLF,TRBJ1-4,NA,TRBV3-1/TRBV3-2
ASSQQVQTRTDTQY,TRBJ2-3,NA,TRBV18
ASSSLIDRGGYT,TRBJ1-2,TRBD1,TRBV7-2
ASNPGLAGADTQY,TRBJ2-3,TRBD2,TRBV2
ASSSGTSGWDTQY,TRBJ2-3,TRBD2,TRBV6-2/TRBV6-3
ASSHGRLAGGGDEQF,TRBJ2-1,TRBD2,TRBV5-1
ASSIEDSGNTIY,TRBJ1-3,NA,TRBV19
ASSSGTSGIQF,TRBJ2-1,TRBD2,TRBV11-2
ASSPASPGLGGYT,TRBJ1-2,NA,TRBV5-1
ASSPGRGSSYNEQF,TRBJ2-1,NA,TRBV5-4